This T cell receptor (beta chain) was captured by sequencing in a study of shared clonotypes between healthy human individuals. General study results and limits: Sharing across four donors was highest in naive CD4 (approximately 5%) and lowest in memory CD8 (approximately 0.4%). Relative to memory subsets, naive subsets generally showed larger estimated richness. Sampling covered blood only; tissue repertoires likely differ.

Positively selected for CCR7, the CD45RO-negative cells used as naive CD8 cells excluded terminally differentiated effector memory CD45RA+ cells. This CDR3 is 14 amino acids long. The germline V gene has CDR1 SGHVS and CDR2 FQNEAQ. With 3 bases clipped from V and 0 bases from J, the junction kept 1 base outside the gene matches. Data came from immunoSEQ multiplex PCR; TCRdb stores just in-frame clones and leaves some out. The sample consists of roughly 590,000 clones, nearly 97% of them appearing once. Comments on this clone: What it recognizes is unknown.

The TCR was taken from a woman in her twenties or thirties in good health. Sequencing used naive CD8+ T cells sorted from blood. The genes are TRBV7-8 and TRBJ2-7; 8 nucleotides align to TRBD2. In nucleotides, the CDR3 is TGTGCCAGCAGCTTTAGCGGGAACTCCTACGAGCAGTACTTC. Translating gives CASSFSGNSYEQYF.